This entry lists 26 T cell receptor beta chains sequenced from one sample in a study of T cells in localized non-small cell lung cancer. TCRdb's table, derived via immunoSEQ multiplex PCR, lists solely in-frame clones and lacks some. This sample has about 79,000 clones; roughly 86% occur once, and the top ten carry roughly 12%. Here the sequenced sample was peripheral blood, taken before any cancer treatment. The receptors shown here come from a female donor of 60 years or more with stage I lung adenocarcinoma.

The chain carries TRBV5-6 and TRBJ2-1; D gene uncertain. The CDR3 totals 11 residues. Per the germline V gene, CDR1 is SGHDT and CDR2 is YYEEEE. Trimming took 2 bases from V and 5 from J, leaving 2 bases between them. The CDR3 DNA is TGTGCCAGCAGCTTTAACAATGAGCAGTTCTTC. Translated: CASSFNNEQFF.

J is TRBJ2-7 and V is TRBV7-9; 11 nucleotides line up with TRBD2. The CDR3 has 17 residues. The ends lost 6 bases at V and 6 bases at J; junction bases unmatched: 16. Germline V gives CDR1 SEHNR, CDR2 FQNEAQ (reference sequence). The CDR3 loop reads CASRMGGLADAVAEQYF. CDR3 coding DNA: TGTGCCAGCAGGATGGGGGGACTAGCGGATGCGGTGGCCGAGCAGTACTTC.

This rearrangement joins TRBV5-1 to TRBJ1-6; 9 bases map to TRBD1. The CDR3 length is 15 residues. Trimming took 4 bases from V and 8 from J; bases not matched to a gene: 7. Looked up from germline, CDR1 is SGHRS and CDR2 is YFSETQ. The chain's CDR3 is CASSVQGAGDSPLHF. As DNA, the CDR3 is TGCGCCAGCAGCGTACAGGGGGCTGGGGATTCACCCCTCCACTTT.

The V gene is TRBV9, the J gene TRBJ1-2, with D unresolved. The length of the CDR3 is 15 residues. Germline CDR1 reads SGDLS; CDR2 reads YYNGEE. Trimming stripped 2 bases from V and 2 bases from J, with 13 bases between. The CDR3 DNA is TGTGCCAGCAGCGTTGTAAGCGGGGAGAACTATGGCTACACCTTC. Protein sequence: CASSVVSGENYGYTF.

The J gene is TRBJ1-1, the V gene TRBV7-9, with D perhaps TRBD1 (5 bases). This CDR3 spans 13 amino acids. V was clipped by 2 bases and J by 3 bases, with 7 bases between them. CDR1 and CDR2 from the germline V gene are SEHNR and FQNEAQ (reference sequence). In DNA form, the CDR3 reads TGTGCCAGCAGCTTATCGGGGGACACTGAAGCTTTCTTT. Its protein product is CASSLSGDTEAFF.

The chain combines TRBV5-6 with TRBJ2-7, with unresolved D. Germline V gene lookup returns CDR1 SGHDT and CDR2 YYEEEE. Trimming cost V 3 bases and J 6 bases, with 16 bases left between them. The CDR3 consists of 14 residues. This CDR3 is CASSSPARASEQYF. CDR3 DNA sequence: TGTGCCAGCAGCTCGCCGGCTAGAGCGTCCGAGCAGTACTTC.

The CDR3 region is CASSLERDQPQHF. The CDR3 nucleotides are TGTGCCAGCTCACTAGAAAGGGATCAGCCCCAGCATTTT. V and J are TRBV18 and TRBJ1-5, with unresolved D. Germline CDR1 is KGHSH and CDR2 is LQKENI. The CDR3 runs 13 residues. Trimming cost V 4 bases and J 5 bases, with 9 bases left between them.

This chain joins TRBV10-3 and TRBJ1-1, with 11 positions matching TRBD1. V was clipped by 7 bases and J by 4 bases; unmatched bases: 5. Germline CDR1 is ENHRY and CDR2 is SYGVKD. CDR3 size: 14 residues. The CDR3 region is CAIMSGTGGTEAFF. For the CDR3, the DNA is TGTGCCATCATGAGCGGGACAGGGGGCACTGAAGCTTTCTTT.

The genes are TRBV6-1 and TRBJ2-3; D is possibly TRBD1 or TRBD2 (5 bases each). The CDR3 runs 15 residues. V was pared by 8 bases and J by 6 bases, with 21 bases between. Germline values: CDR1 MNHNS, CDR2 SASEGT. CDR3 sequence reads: CASASSGAGGDTQYF. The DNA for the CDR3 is TGTGCCAGCGCTTCTAGTGGGGCGGGCGGCGATACGCAGTATTTT.

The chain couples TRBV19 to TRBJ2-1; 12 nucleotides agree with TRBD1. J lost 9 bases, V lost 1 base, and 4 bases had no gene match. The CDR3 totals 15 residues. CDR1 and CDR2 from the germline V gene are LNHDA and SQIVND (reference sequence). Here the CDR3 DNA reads TGTGCCAGTAGTATAGGGGACAGGGGGCTTGGTGAGCAGTTCTTC. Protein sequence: CASSIGDRGLGEQFF.

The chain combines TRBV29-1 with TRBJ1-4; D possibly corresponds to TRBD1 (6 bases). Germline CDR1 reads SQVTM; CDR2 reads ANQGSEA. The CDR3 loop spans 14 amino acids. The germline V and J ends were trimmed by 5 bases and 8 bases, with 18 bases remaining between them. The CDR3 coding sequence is TGCAGCGTTCGGAACAGGGCTGGCGGCGAAAAACTGTTTTTT. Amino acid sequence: CSVRNRAGGEKLFF.

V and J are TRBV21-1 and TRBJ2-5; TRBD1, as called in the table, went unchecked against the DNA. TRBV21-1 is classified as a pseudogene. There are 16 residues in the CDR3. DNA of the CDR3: TGTGCCAGCAGCAACCCCCCTCCTGACAGGGTCGAGACCCAGTACTTC. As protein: CASSNPPPDRVETQYF.

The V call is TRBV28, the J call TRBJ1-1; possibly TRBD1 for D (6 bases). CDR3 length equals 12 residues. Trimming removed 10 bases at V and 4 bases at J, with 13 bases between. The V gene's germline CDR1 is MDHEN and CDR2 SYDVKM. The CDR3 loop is CATTGPRTEAFF. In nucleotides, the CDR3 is TGTGCCACTACAGGGCCTCGCACTGAAGCTTTCTTT.

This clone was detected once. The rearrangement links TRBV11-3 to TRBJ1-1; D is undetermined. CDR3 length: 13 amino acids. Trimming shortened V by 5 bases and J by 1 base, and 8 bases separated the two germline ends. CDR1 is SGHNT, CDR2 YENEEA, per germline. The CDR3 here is CASSAFQNTEAFF. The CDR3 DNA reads TGTGCCAGCAGCGCGTTCCAGAACACTGAAGCTTTCTTT.

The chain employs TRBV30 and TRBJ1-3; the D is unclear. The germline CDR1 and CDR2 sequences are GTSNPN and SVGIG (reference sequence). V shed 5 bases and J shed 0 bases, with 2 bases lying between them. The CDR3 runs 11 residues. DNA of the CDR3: TGTGCCTGGCGCTCTGGAAACACCATATATTTT. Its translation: CAWRSGNTIYF.

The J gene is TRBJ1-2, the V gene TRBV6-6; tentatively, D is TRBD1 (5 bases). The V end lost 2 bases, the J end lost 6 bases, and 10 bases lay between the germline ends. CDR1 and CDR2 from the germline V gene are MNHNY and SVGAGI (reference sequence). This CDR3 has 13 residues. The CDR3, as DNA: TGTGCCAGCAGTTACCAGGGTTCGGATGGCTACACCTTC. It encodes CASSYQGSDGYTF.

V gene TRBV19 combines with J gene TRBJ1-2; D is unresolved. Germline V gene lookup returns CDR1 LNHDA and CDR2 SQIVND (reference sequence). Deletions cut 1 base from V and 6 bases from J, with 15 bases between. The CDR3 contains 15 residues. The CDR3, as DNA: TGTGCCAGTAGTATAGCTACAGCCCCGCCCCATGGCTACACCTTC. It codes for CASSIATAPPHGYTF.

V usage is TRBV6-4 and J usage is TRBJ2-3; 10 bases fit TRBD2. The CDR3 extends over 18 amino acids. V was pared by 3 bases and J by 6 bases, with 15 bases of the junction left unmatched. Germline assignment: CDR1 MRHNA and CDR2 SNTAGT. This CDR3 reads CASSEVGIAGGSRDTQYF. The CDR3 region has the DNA TGTGCCAGCAGTGAAGTGGGAATAGCGGGAGGTTCGAGGGATACGCAGTATTTT.

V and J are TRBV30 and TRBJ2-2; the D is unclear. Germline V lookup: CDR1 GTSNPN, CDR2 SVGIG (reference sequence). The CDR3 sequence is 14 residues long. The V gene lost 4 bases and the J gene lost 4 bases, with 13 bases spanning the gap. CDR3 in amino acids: CAWKRSITTGELFF. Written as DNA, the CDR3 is TGTGCCTGGAAGAGGTCCATAACCACCGGGGAGCTGTTTTTT.

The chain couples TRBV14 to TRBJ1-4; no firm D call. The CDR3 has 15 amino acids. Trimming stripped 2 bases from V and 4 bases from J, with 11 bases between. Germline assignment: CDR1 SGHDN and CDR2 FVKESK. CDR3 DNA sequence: TGTGCCAGCAGCCAATTTGGCAGCTTTAATGAAAAACTGTTTTTT. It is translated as CASSQFGSFNEKLFF.

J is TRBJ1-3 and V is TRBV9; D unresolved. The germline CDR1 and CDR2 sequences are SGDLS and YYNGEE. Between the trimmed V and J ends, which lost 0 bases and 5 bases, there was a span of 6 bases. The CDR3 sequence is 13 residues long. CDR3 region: CASSVDDRNTIYF. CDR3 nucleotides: TGTGCCAGCAGCGTAGATGATCGAAACACCATATATTTT.

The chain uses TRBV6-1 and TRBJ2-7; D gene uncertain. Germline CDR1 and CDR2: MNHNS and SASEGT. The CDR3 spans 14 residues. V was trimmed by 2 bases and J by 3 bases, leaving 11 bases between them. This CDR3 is CASSEKLALYEQYF. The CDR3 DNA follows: TGTGCCAGCAGTGAAAAGTTGGCGCTCTACGAGCAGTACTTC.

The CDR3: CASSRGGAQGGYTF. CDR3 bases: TGTGCCAGCAGCAGGGGCGGGGCGCAGGGTGGCTACACCTTC. This chain joins TRBV9 and TRBJ1-2; D may be TRBD1 (5 bases). The CDR3 runs to 14 residues. Trimming took 4 bases from V and 7 from J, leaving 17 bases between them. Looked up from germline, CDR1 is SGDLS and CDR2 is YYNGEE.

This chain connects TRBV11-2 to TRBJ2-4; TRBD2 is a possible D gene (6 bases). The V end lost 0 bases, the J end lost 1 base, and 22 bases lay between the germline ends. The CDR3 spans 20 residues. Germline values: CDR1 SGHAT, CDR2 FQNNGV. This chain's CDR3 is CASSLDPRTGAPLAKNIQYF. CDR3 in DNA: TGTGCCAGCAGCTTAGATCCGAGAACGGGAGCTCCCCTGGCCAAAAACATTCAGTACTTC. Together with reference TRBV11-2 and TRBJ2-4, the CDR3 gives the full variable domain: EAGVAQSPRYKIIEKRQSVAFWCNPISGHATLYWYQQILGQGPKLLIQFQNNGVVDDSQLPKDRFSAERLKGVDSTLKIQPAKLEDSAVYLCASSLDPRTGAPLAKNIQYFGAGTRLSVL.

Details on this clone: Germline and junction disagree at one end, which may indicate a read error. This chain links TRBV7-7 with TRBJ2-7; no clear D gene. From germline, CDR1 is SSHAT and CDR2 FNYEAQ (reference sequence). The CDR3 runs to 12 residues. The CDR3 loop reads CASSLGMDEQYF. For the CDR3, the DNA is TGTGCTAGCAGCTTAGGCATGGACGAGCAGTACTTC. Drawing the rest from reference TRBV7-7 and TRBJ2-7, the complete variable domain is GAGVSQSPRYKVTKRGQDVTLRCDPISSHATLYWYQQALGQGPEFLTYFNYEAQPDKSGLPSDRFSAERPEGSISTLTIQRTEQRDSAMYRCASSLGMDEQYFGPGTRLTVT.

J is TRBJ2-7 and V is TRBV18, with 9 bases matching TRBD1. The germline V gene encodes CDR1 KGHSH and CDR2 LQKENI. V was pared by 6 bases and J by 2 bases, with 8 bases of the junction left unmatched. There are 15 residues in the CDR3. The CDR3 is CASSHEGQGPYEQYF. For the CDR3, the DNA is TGTGCCAGCTCTCACGAGGGACAGGGTCCCTACGAGCAGTACTTC.